This T cell receptor (beta chain) was profiled in a study of memory CD4+ T cells and cytomegalovirus serostatus. Study-wide points: Of more than 150 reported CMV TCRbeta sequences, around 62 were found in memory CD4+ repertoires. A US-trained random forest predicted CMV serostatus with median AUC 0.91.

This clone was recorded once. Its antigen is undetermined. Single viable CD3+CD4+CD8-CD45RO+ cells were sorted as the memory CD4+ T cells. Generated by immunoSEQ multiplex PCR, the TCRdb table keeps only in-frame clones and is missing some. This sample yields 80,000 or so clones, of which roughly 80% are seen a single time; 2.6% belongs to the top ten. Trimming cost V 6 bases and J 6 bases; bases outside gene matches: 7. Germline loops: CDR1 MDHEN, CDR2 SYDVKM. CDR3 length: 14 residues. The source is an adult in good health and CMV-seropositive. Material for sequencing was memory CD4+ T cells from blood. V is TRBV28 and J is TRBJ2-1; the match to TRBD2 covers 8 bases. The CDR3 here is CASRSPGTSNEQFF. CDR3 DNA: TGTGCCAGCAGGTCCCCTGGGACTAGCAATGAGCAGTTCTTC.